These 8 T cell receptor beta chains came from one sample sequenced in a study of blood T cell repertoires in COVID-19. Sequenced by immunoSEQ multiplex PCR; TCRdb stores in-frame clones only, minus some. Of approximately 70,000 clones detected, 60% to 85% appear once; the ten largest clones hold approximately 5%. Sequencing used peripheral blood. The source of these receptors is a woman of 80 years or more with active or convalescent COVID-19.

The chain combines TRBV5-6 with TRBJ1-2; 10 bases are shared with TRBD1. Looked up from germline, CDR1 is SGHDT and CDR2 is YYEEEE. This CDR3 spans 15 amino acids. V gave up 5 bases and J gave up 2 bases; unmatched junction bases: 6. The CDR3: CASRRTGQGNYGYTF. CDR3 bases: TGTGCCAGCAGGCGAACGGGACAGGGGAACTATGGCTACACCTTC.

This clone has a handful of counts. This chain links TRBV5-5 with TRBJ1-5; 7 nucleotides line up with TRBD1. V lost 4 bases to trimming and J lost 7 bases; unmatched junction nucleotides: 8. The length of the CDR3 is 14 residues. Germline V gives CDR1 SGHKS, CDR2 YYEKEE (reference sequence). CDR3 sequence reads: CASSTRQGTQPQHF. The CDR3, as DNA: TGTGCCAGCAGCACGAGACAGGGCACCCAGCCCCAGCATTTT.

This chain uses TRBV4-3 with TRBJ1-6; weak D call: TRBD1 (5 bases). The germline V gene has CDR1 LGHNA and CDR2 YSLEER. V gave up 4 bases and J gave up 1 base, with 14 bases separating them. The CDR3 runs 17 residues. The CDR3 region is CASSPRGGLSYNSPLHF. DNA of the CDR3: TGCGCCAGCAGCCCGAGGGGAGGGCTGTCCTATAATTCACCCCTCCACTTT.

The chain joins TRBV12-5 to TRBJ1-6, with 12 positions matching TRBD1. Germline V CDR1 and CDR2: LGHNT, FRNRAP. CDR3 length equals 16 residues. The junction had 6 bases not matched to a gene; V was cut back by 5 bases and J by 7 bases. The CDR3 nucleotides read TGTGCTAGTGGTCCGGGACAGGGGGCTAGGAATTCACCCCTCCACTTT. Its translation is CASGPGQGARNSPLHF.

V and J are TRBV19 and TRBJ2-7, with TRBD2 as a possible D gene (5 bases). Per the germline V gene, CDR1 is LNHDA and CDR2 is SQIVND (reference sequence). This CDR3 contains 11 residues. Trimming shortened V by 8 bases and J by 6 bases, and 11 bases separated the two germline ends. The CDR3 loop reads CASRGSGEQYF. DNA of the CDR3: TGTGCCAGTCGTGGGAGCGGCGAGCAGTACTTC.

The V and J genes are TRBV5-1 and TRBJ2-1, with 8 nucleotides matching TRBD2. CDR1 SGHRS and CDR2 YFSETQ come from the germline V gene. Trimming removed 3 bases from V and 7 bases from J; junction bases left unmatched: 6. CDR3 size: 14 residues. The CDR3 DNA follows: TGCGCCAGCAGCTACCCGGGACTAGTAAATGAGCAGTTCTTC. It yields the protein CASSYPGLVNEQFF.

This clone appeared once. The chain recombines TRBV14 with TRBJ2-7, with a possible D match to TRBD1 (6 bases). The V and J ends lost 5 bases and 4 bases respectively, with 18 bases between them. In germline, CDR1 is SGHDN, CDR2 FVKESK. CDR3 length: 15 residues. The CDR3 DNA sequence: TGTGCCAGCAGCTCGAATCCGGGACAAATTTACGAGCAGTACTTC. This encodes CASSSNPGQIYEQYF.

This clone appeared a single time. The CDR3: CASRLGLARTGELFF. Written as DNA, the CDR3 is TGCGCCAGCAGATTAGGACTAGCGAGGACCGGGGAGCTGTTTTTT. The rearrangement joins TRBV5-1 to TRBJ2-2; 9 positions match TRBD2. Germline CDR1 is SGHRS and CDR2 is YFSETQ. V lost 5 bases, J lost 5 bases, and 7 bases stayed unmatched. There are 15 residues in the CDR3.